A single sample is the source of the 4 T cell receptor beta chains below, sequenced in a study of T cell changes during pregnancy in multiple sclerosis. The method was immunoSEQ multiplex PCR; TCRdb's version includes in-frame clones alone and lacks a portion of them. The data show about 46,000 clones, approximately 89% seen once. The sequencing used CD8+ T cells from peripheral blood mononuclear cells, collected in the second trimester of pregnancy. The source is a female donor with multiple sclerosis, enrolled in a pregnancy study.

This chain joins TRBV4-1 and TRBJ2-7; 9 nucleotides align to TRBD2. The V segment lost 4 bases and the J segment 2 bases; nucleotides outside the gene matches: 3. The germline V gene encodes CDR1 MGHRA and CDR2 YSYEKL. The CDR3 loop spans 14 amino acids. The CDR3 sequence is CASSPAGGAYEQYF. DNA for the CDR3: TGCGCCAGCAGCCCAGCGGGGGGCGCCTACGAGCAGTACTTC.

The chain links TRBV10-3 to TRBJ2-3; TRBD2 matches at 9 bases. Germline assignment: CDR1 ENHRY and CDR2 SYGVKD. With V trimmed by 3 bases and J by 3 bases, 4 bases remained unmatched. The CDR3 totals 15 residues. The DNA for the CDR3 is TGTGCCATCAGTGACGGGCTAGCGGGGACAGATACGCAGTATTTT. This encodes CAISDGLAGTDTQYF.

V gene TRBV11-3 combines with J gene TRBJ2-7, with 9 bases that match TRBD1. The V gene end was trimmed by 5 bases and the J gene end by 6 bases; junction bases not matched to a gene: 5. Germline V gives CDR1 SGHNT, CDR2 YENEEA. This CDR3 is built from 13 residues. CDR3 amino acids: CASSRTGGPEQYF. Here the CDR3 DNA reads TGTGCCAGCAGCCGCACAGGGGGCCCCGAGCAGTACTTC.

The CDR3 nucleotides read TGTGCCTGGAGTGTACTATATGAACAGGGGGAGCCCCAGCATTTT. Translated, it gives CAWSVLYEQGEPQHF. This chain connects TRBV30 to TRBJ1-5, with TRBD1 matching 8 bases. The CDR3 length is 15 residues. Germline V CDR1 and CDR2: GTSNPN, SVGIG (reference sequence). Unmatched junction bases numbered 9, after V lost 0 bases and J lost 8 bases. Based on the CDR3 plus reference TRBV30 and TRBJ1-5, the full variable domain is SQTIHQWPATLVQPVGSPLSLECTVEGTSNPNLYWYRQAAGRGLQLLFYSVGIGQISSEVPQNLSASRPQDRQFILSSKKLLLSDSGFYLCAWSVLYEQGEPQHFGDGTRLSIL.